This T cell receptor (beta chain) derives from a study of cytomegalovirus exposure and HLA in healthy donors. Findings and limits, study-wide: Common viral pathogens seemed to be connected with several of the most significant clusters, according to a later analysis. TCR sequences were mostly rare, though some public TCRs occurred in many donors.

This CDR3 is 13 amino acids long. With V trimmed by 2 bases and J by 1 base, 1 base remained unmatched. The germline V gene encodes CDR1 SQVTM and CDR2 ANQGSEA. In the PCR, 60 Vbeta and 13 Jbeta primers were used. Clones were read by immunoSEQ multiplex PCR, and TCRdb kept only the in-frame ones, dropping some. This table has tens of thousands of clones, approximately 80% appearing once. A remark on this clone: The antigen remains undetermined.

This receptor was identified in a woman aged 35 to 49 in good health and CMV-seropositive. The chain uses TRBV29-1 and TRBJ1-1; 7 nucleotides agree with TRBD1. Sequenced: PBMCs. The CDR3 is CSVEKGANTEAFF. The CDR3 DNA reads as TGCAGCGTTGAAAAGGGGGCGAACACTGAAGCTTTCTTT.